This entry lists 24 T cell receptor beta chains sequenced from one sample in a study of OX40 agonist ivuxolimab in advanced cancers. Assay used: immunoSEQ multiplex PCR; TCRdb lists only in-frame clones, some missing. The data show some 41,000 clones, over 75% seen once. Material: CD4+ or CD8+ T cells sorted from blood, obtained in a trial of the OX40 agonist ivuxolimab. The receptors originated from an adult with an advanced solid tumor such as melanoma, head and neck, liver or kidney cancer.

V is TRBV18 and J is TRBJ1-5; possible D gene TRBD1, 6 bases. Germline assignment: CDR1 KGHSH and CDR2 LQKENI. The CDR3 runs to 14 residues. Trimming left V 3 bases short and J 4 bases short, with 10 bases between. The CDR3 is CASSPYRDNQPQHF. The CDR3 DNA is TGTGCCAGCTCACCCTACAGGGATAATCAGCCCCAGCATTTT.

This chain uses TRBV12-5 with TRBJ2-1, with D perhaps TRBD2 (6 bases). In germline, CDR1 is LGHNT, CDR2 FRNRAP. V lost 6 bases, J lost 7 bases, and 31 bases lay in between. The CDR3 consists of 19 residues. CDR3 coding DNA: TGTGCTAGTGGGTCCCGCCCCTGGCTAGCGATCGGACCTCGGAATGAGCAGTTCTTC. It specifies CASGSRPWLAIGPRNEQFF.

The genes are TRBV5-8 and TRBJ2-3; 15 bases map to TRBD2. After removal of 4 bases from V and 3 bases from J, the junction contained 3 bases not matched to a gene. Germline values: CDR1 SGHTS, CDR2 YDEGEE. This CDR3 is built from 16 residues. CDR3 in DNA: TGTGCCAGCAGCGGGGGACTAGCGGGAGGTACAGATACGCAGTATTTT. Translation gives CASSGGLAGGTDTQYF. The variable domain in full, with the rest retrieved from reference TRBV5-8 and TRBJ2-3, is EAGVTQSPTHLIKTRGQQATLRCSPISGHTSVYWYQQALGLGLQFLLWYDEGEERNRGNFPPRFSGRQFPNYSSELNVNALELEDSALYLCASSGGLAGGTDTQYFGPGTRLTVL.

The chain recombines TRBV27 with TRBJ2-7; D call uncertain. CDR3 length: 11 residues. The V end lost 2 bases, the J end lost 6 bases, and 5 bases lay between the germline ends. Germline V gene lookup returns CDR1 MNHEY and CDR2 SMNVEV (reference sequence). For the CDR3, the DNA is TGTGCCAGCAGTTTAGGAGCCGAGCAGTACTTC. It is translated as CASSLGAEQYF.

The genes are TRBV30 and TRBJ2-7; 10 bases map to TRBD2. Germline values: CDR1 GTSNPN, CDR2 SVGIG (reference sequence). This CDR3 has 13 amino acids. The trim removed 3 bases at V and 6 bases at J, leaving 5 bases unmatched. DNA for the CDR3: TGTGCCTGGAGAGCGGGAGGGGTTTCCGAGCAGTACTTC. Amino acid sequence: CAWRAGGVSEQYF.

CDR3 region: CAISGREGGAEAFF. CDR3 coding DNA: TGTGCCATCAGTGGACGAGAGGGGGGGGCTGAAGCTTTCTTT. The gene calls are TRBV10-3 and TRBJ1-1; tentative D call: TRBD1 (6 bases). Germline V gene sequence: CDR1 ENHRY, CDR2 SYGVKD. Deletions cut 4 bases from V and 6 bases from J, with 15 bases between. The CDR3 runs to 14 residues.

The chain joins TRBV18 to TRBJ2-5; 7 bases map to TRBD1. Germline assignment: CDR1 KGHSH and CDR2 LQKENI. J was trimmed by 2 bases and V by 6 bases; bases with no gene match: 6. The length of the CDR3 is 14 residues. The DNA of the CDR3 is TGTGCCAGCTCGAAAGGGGGCGCTCAAGAGACCCAGTACTTC. Translated, it gives CASSKGGAQETQYF.

The rearrangement uses TRBV11-2 and TRBJ2-5; D perhaps matches TRBD2 (6 bases). Germline CDR1 and CDR2: SGHAT and FQNNGV. V was pared by 5 bases and J by 2 bases, with 12 bases between. The CDR3 contains 14 residues. Here the CDR3 DNA reads TGTGCCAGCAGCCCGCAGGGACTTCAAGAGACCCAGTACTTC. Its protein product is CASSPQGLQETQYF.

This sequence joins TRBV11-2 and TRBJ1-4; D uncertain. Per germline, CDR1 SGHAT and CDR2 FQNNGV. Trimming took 4 bases from V and 4 from J, leaving 7 bases between them. The CDR3 has 13 amino acids. CDR3 sequence reads: CASSSARNEKLFF. CDR3 coding DNA: TGTGCCAGCAGCTCAGCCCGTAATGAAAAACTGTTTTTT.

The chain combines TRBV28 with TRBJ2-3, with TRBD2 matching 12 bases. Germline lookup yields CDR1 MDHEN and CDR2 SYDVKM. There are 16 residues in the CDR3. V shed 4 bases and J 4 bases; nucleotides not matched to a gene: 6. The CDR3: CASSSPSGRAPDTQYF. In DNA, the CDR3 is TGTGCCAGCAGTTCCCCTAGCGGGAGGGCCCCAGATACGCAGTATTTT.

V and J are TRBV29-1 and TRBJ1-3; 9 bases map to TRBD1. Germline V gene data show CDR1 as SQVTM and CDR2 as ANQGSEA. The CDR3 contains 16 residues. V shed 6 bases and J 4 bases; nucleotides not matched to a gene: 13. CDR3 protein: CSVAAIQGASGNTIYF. As DNA, the CDR3 is TGCAGCGTCGCGGCTATACAGGGGGCGTCGGGAAACACCATATATTTT.

The chain combines TRBV27 with TRBJ2-5, with TRBD1 as a possible D gene (5 bases). This CDR3 has 11 residues. Germline CDR1 reads MNHEY; CDR2 reads SMNVEV (reference sequence). V gave up 9 bases and J gave up 4 bases, with 9 bases separating them. The CDR3 loop is CASHRGETQYF. CDR3 in DNA: TGTGCCAGTCATAGGGGAGAGACCCAGTACTTC.

The chain links TRBV30 to TRBJ2-7; D could derive from TRBD1 or TRBD2 (5 bases each). The CDR3 spans 14 residues. V lost 4 bases, J lost 2 bases, and 15 bases lay in between. Germline V gene lookup returns CDR1 GTSNPN and CDR2 SVGIG (reference sequence). The CDR3 reads CAWNEGHPTYEQYF. The CDR3 DNA reads TGTGCCTGGAACGAGGGGCACCCTACCTACGAGCAGTACTTC.

The chain combines TRBV7-3 with TRBJ1-3, with unresolved D. Deletions cut 2 bases from V and 0 bases from J, with 8 bases between. CDR1 and CDR2 from the germline V gene are SGHTA and FQGTGA. The CDR3 is 15 amino acids. The CDR3 DNA follows: TGTGCCAGCAGCTTAGACGGCAGCTCTGGAAACACCATATATTTT. As protein: CASSLDGSSGNTIYF.

This clone was detected once. J is TRBJ1-1 and V is TRBV7-9; possibly TRBD1 for D (5 bases). The CDR3 is 18 residues long. The ends were cut back, 5 bases at V and 1 base at J, with 23 bases in the middle. Per the germline V gene, CDR1 is SEHNR and CDR2 is FQNEAQ (reference sequence). The CDR3 spells CASSHTRNRNSQNTEAFF. For the CDR3, the DNA is TGTGCCAGCAGCCACACGAGAAACAGGAATAGCCAGAACACTGAAGCTTTCTTT.

The chain combines TRBV7-2 with TRBJ1-2; D gene unclear. The V end was cut by 1 base, the J end by 5 bases, with 5 bases between. Germline V lookup: CDR1 SGHTA, CDR2 FQGNSA. The CDR3 runs 12 residues. As DNA, the CDR3 is TGTGCCAGCAGCTTAGGCCAGTATGGCTACACCTTC. This gives the protein CASSLGQYGYTF.

The chain carries TRBV10-3 and TRBJ1-1; D is undetermined. Germline loops: CDR1 ENHRY, CDR2 SYGVKD. The CDR3 consists of 14 residues. Trimming removed 6 bases at V and 0 bases at J, with 11 bases between. The CDR3 nucleotides read TGTGCCATCAGCAGGACGGACCTGAACACTGAAGCTTTCTTT. This translates into CAISRTDLNTEAFF.

V usage is TRBV28 and J usage is TRBJ2-7; D is unresolved. V gave up 2 bases and J gave up 4 bases, with 6 bases separating them. The CDR3 extends over 12 amino acids. CDR1 and CDR2 (germline): MDHEN, SYDVKM. DNA of the CDR3: TGTGCCAGCAGTTTAGGGCTGTACGAGCAGTACTTC. Translating gives CASSLGLYEQYF.

The chain links TRBV5-6 to TRBJ1-2; D uncertain. The CDR3 has 15 residues. CDR1 is SGHDT, CDR2 YYEEEE, per germline. V was trimmed by 6 bases and J by 5 bases, leaving 20 bases between them. In DNA, the CDR3 is TGTGCCAGCACCACCTTAGAGGTGGGCGCTTATGGCTACACCTTC. This codes for CASTTLEVGAYGYTF.

The table lists this clone with a count of one. The chain is built from TRBV18 and TRBJ2-5, with D hard to call. V lost 3 bases and J 7 bases, leaving 9 bases between the germline ends. Germline V gene sequence: CDR1 KGHSH, CDR2 LQKENI. CDR3 length: 12 amino acids. The CDR3 nucleotides read TGTGCCAGCTCACCCCCTTCGGGGACCCAGTACTTC. Protein sequence: CASSPPSGTQYF.

The chain has TRBV29-1 and TRBJ1-2, with D maybe TRBD1 (6 bases). Germline assignment: CDR1 SQVTM and CDR2 ANQGSEA. Trimming removed 4 bases at V and 0 bases at J, with 12 bases between. The CDR3 totals 14 residues. CDR3 DNA: TGCAGCGTTGCCGCCGACAGGTCTAACTATGGCTACACCTTC. Amino acids: CSVAADRSNYGYTF.

This clone has just one count. The gene calls are TRBV27 and TRBJ2-5; the match to TRBD2 covers 7 bases. The CDR3 extends over 17 amino acids. Germline loops: CDR1 MNHEY, CDR2 SMNVEV (reference sequence). With 2 bases clipped from V and 5 bases from J, the junction kept 14 bases outside the gene matches. The CDR3 region is CASSLRSSGIYAETQYF. DNA for the CDR3: TGTGCCAGCAGTTTAAGGTCGAGCGGGATATATGCGGAGACCCAGTACTTC.

The chain is built from TRBV28 and TRBJ1-2; 7 positions match TRBD1. With 3 bases clipped from V and 8 bases from J, the junction kept 12 bases outside the gene matches. The CDR3 extends over 15 amino acids. The germline CDR1 and CDR2 sequences are MDHEN and SYDVKM. CDR3 protein: CASSFPGQRPPGYTF. The CDR3 coding sequence is TGTGCCAGCAGTTTCCCGGGACAGCGTCCGCCGGGCTACACCTTC.

This clone was observed a single time. CDR3 loop: CASSVGLAGEDTQYF. The CDR3 coding sequence is TGTGCCAGCAGCGTAGGACTAGCGGGAGAGGATACGCAGTATTTT. The chain links TRBV9 to TRBJ2-3; 12 bases match TRBD2. J was trimmed by 6 bases and V by 0 bases; bases with no gene match: 2. The CDR3 has 15 residues. Germline-derived CDR1 and CDR2 are SGDLS and YYNGEE.